The 20 T cell receptor beta chains presented below share a single source sample, sequenced in a study of cytomegalovirus exposure and HLA in healthy donors. The PCR was carried out with 60 Vbeta primers and 13 Jbeta primers. Clones were sequenced by immunoSEQ multiplex PCR, and TCRdb holds only the in-frame ones, with some missing. The sample includes around 63,000 clones, more than 80% seen only once; the top ten take around 3.2%. The sample was PBMCs. The receptors were gathered from a woman in her 30s in good health and CMV-seronegative.

The chain uses TRBV7-9 and TRBJ2-2, with TRBD1 matching over 10 bases. The V segment lost 4 bases and the J segment 5 bases; nucleotides outside the gene matches: 4. The germline V gene encodes CDR1 SEHNR and CDR2 FQNEAQ (reference sequence). The length of the CDR3 is 15 residues. The CDR3 DNA reads TGTGCCAGCAGCTCGCGGGGACAGGGGACCGGGGAGCTGTTTTTT. This sequence encodes CASSSRGQGTGELFF.

The chain employs TRBV5-4 and TRBJ2-1; a weak D match, TRBD2 (6 bases). The CDR3 is 17 residues long. The germline CDR1 and CDR2 sequences are SGHNT and YYREEE (reference sequence). Trimming shortened V by 2 bases and J by 5 bases, and 20 bases separated the two germline ends. CDR3 sequence (DNA): TGTGCCAGCAGCTTAGTAAAAATAGCGGAGAGAAACAATGAGCAGTTCTTC. It codes for CASSLVKIAERNNEQFF.

The chain carries TRBV5-1 and TRBJ2-3, with 10 bases identical to TRBD2. The CDR3 has 16 residues. Germline assignment: CDR1 SGHRS and CDR2 YFSETQ. With V trimmed by 2 bases and J by 6 bases, 9 bases remained unmatched. The CDR3 loop is CASSFDPSGGADTQYF. In DNA form, the CDR3 reads TGCGCCAGCAGCTTTGACCCCAGCGGGGGGGCGGATACGCAGTATTTT.

Here the CDR3 reads CASSLRGVDEQYF. CDR3 in DNA: TGTGCCAGCAGCTTGCGGGGGGTCGACGAGCAGTACTTC. The chain recombines TRBV5-5 with TRBJ2-7; 7 bases map to TRBD2. J was trimmed by 5 bases and V by 1 base; bases with no gene match: 3. Germline V gene lookup returns CDR1 SGHKS and CDR2 YYEKEE (reference sequence). This CDR3 contains 13 residues. The complete variable domain, with remaining parts taken from reference TRBV5-5 and TRBJ2-7, reads DAGVTQSPTHLIKTRGQQVTLRCSPISGHKSVSWYQQVLGQGPQFIFQYYEKEERGRGNFPDRFSARQFPNYSSELNVNALLLGDSALYLCASSLRGVDEQYFGPGTRLTVT.

The chain couples TRBV19 to TRBJ1-5, with D unclear. The CDR3 has 13 amino acids. V was pared by 0 bases and J by 5 bases, with 5 bases between. CDR1 is LNHDA and CDR2 is SQIVND in the germline V gene (reference sequence). The CDR3 DNA follows: TGTGCCAGTAGTATAGATCTATATCAGCCCCAGCATTTT. Protein product: CASSIDLYQPQHF.

The chain is built from TRBV5-1 and TRBJ2-1; TRBD2 matches at 13 bases. J was trimmed by 7 bases and V by 3 bases; bases with no gene match: 7. Germline values: CDR1 SGHRS, CDR2 YFSETQ. The CDR3 loop spans 16 amino acids. The CDR3 reads CASSSSWTSGGNEQFF. The CDR3 DNA is TGCGCCAGCAGCTCCTCCTGGACTAGCGGGGGTAATGAGCAGTTCTTC.

This clone occurred a few times. CDR3 DNA: TGTGCCAGCAGTGGTCTAGGGGGGGTGGGGAATCAGCCCCAGCATTTT. Translation: CASSGLGGVGNQPQHF. The genes are TRBV6-1 and TRBJ1-5; a possible D gene is TRBD1 (6 bases). The CDR3 loop spans 16 amino acids. Germline values: CDR1 MNHNS, CDR2 SASEGT. V was trimmed by 4 bases and J by 4 bases, leaving 17 bases between them.

This rearrangement joins TRBV11-3 to TRBJ2-7; D uncertain. CDR1 and CDR2 (germline): SGHNT, YENEEA. With 5 bases removed from V and 6 bases from J, the gap between germline ends came to 11 bases. The CDR3 contains 12 residues. The CDR3 loop reads CASSSLLSEQYF. DNA for the CDR3: TGTGCCAGCAGCAGTCTCCTTAGCGAGCAGTACTTC. The whole variable domain, filled in from reference TRBV11-3 and TRBJ2-7, reads EAGVVQSPRYKIIEKKQPVAFWCNPISGHNTLYWYLQNLGQGPELLIRYENEEAVDDSQLPKDRFSAERLKGVDSTLKIQPAELGDSAVYLCASSSLLSEQYFGPGTRLTVT.

This chain connects TRBV7-2 to TRBJ1-5; D remains ambiguous. CDR1 and CDR2 from the germline V gene are SGHTA and FQGNSA. The CDR3 contains 14 residues. The ends were cut back, 4 bases at V and 1 base at J, with 8 bases in the middle. CDR3 sequence: CASSSQLSNQPQHF. The CDR3 nucleotides read TGTGCCAGCAGCTCCCAACTGAGCAATCAGCCCCAGCATTTT.

This chain joins TRBV5-4 and TRBJ2-7, with D possibly being TRBD1 (6 bases). The V gene lost 4 bases and the J gene lost 6 bases, with 20 bases spanning the gap. CDR3 size: 15 residues. Germline V gene lookup returns CDR1 SGHNT and CDR2 YYREEE (reference sequence). The chain's CDR3 is CASSPREQGMSEQYF. The CDR3 nucleotides read TGTGCCAGCAGCCCCCGGGAACAGGGTATGAGCGAGCAGTACTTC.

The J gene is TRBJ2-7, the V gene TRBV11-3; TRBD1 matches 7 bases. The CDR3 is 14 residues long. Germline assignment: CDR1 SGHNT and CDR2 YENEEA. The J segment lost 0 bases and the V segment lost 4 bases, leaving 3 bases of the junction unmatched. The CDR3 DNA follows: TGTGCCAGCAGCTCCACAGGGGCCTCCTACGAGCAGTACTTC. It specifies CASSSTGASYEQYF.

V and J are TRBV7-8 and TRBJ2-1; D unclear. The CDR3 contains 14 residues. V was clipped by 7 bases and J by 1 base, with 11 bases between them. The germline V gene encodes CDR1 SGHVS and CDR2 FQNEAQ. This CDR3 reads CASTSSRSYNEQFF. The CDR3 DNA sequence: TGTGCCAGCACCTCTTCTCGGTCCTACAATGAGCAGTTCTTC.

CDR3 loop: CASSVERPPSEQYF. The DNA for the CDR3 is TGTGCCAGCAGTGTGGAGCGGCCTCCTTCCGAGCAGTACTTC. This chain joins TRBV2 and TRBJ2-7, with D possibly matching TRBD2 (5 bases). CDR1 and CDR2 from the germline V gene are SNHLY and FYNNEI. The V end lost 4 bases, the J end lost 6 bases, and 16 bases lay between the germline ends. This CDR3 spans 14 amino acids. Filled out from reference TRBV2 and TRBJ2-7, the complete variable domain reads EPEVTQTPSHQVTQMGQEVILRCVPISNHLYFYWYRQILGQKVEFLVSFYNNEISEKSEIFDDQFSVERPDGSNFTLKIRSTKLEDSAMYFCASSVERPPSEQYFGPGTRLTVT.

To note about this clone: Germline is not matched at one junction end, which may reflect a read error. The V gene is TRBV7-2, the J gene TRBJ1-3; D perhaps matches TRBD1 (6 bases). Germline V gene sequence: CDR1 SGHTA, CDR2 FQGNSA. CDR3 length: 14 residues. CDR3 in amino acids: CASSLDRAGSTIYF. CDR3 DNA: TGTGCCAGCAGCTTAGACAGGGCTGGAAGCACCATATATTTT. Looking up the rest from reference TRBV7-2 and TRBJ1-3 gives the full variable domain: GAGVSQSPSNKVTEKGKDVELRCDPISGHTALYWYRQSLGQGLEFLIYFQGNSAPDKSGLPSDRFSAERTGGSVSTLTIQRTQQEDSAVYLCASSLDRAGSTIYFGEGSWLTVV.

The chain couples TRBV5-1 to TRBJ2-3, with TRBD1 as a possible D gene (5 bases). The CDR3 spans 14 residues. Trimming stripped 3 bases from V and 0 bases from J, with 8 bases between. Germline CDR1 and CDR2: SGHRS and YFSETQ. CDR3 bases: TGCGCCAGCAGCTCCGACAGTAGCACAGATACGCAGTATTTT. Protein: CASSSDSSTDTQYF.

The chain uses TRBV28 and TRBJ1-1; D is perhaps TRBD1 (6 bases). The CDR3 runs to 13 residues. V lost 7 bases and J lost 1, with 10 bases in between. The germline CDR1 and CDR2 sequences are MDHEN and SYDVKM. The CDR3, as DNA: TGTGCCAGCATAAACAGGGAGAACACTGAAGCTTTCTTT. This sequence encodes CASINRENTEAFF. Looking up the rest from reference TRBV28 and TRBJ1-1 gives the full variable domain: DVKVTQSSRYLVKRTGEKVFLECVQDMDHENMFWYRQDPGLGLRLIYFSYDVKMKEKGDIPEGYSVSREKKERFSLILESASTNQTSMYLCASINRENTEAFFGQGTRLTVV.

The rearrangement uses TRBV7-6 and TRBJ1-6; a possible D gene is TRBD1 (5 bases). This CDR3 is built from 18 residues. The germline gives CDR1 SGHVS, CDR2 FNYEAQ. V was cut by 3 bases and J by 6 bases, with 21 bases left in between. The CDR3 coding sequence is TGTGCCAGCAGCTTCTTACCGGGACTCCACCAGAGTAATTCACCCCTCCACTTT. This sequence encodes CASSFLPGLHQSNSPLHF.

CDR3 coding DNA: TGTGCCAGCAGCTTAGATATATTTCGGGACAGGGAATCACCCCTCCACTTT. Protein: CASSLDIFRDRESPLHF. The gene calls are TRBV7-2 and TRBJ1-6; 9 bases line up with TRBD1. The CDR3 runs 17 residues. J was trimmed by 10 bases and V by 1 base; bases with no gene match: 11. The V gene's germline CDR1 is SGHTA and CDR2 FQGNSA. The full variable domain, in which reference TRBV7-2 and TRBJ1-6 provide the parts outside the CDR3, is GAGVSQSPSNKVTEKGKDVELRCDPISGHTALYWYRQSLGQGLEFLIYFQGNSAPDKSGLPSDRFSAERTGGSVSTLTIQRTQQEDSAVYLCASSLDIFRDRESPLHFGNGTRLTVT.

This chain links TRBV27 with TRBJ1-1; 11 bases match TRBD1. J lost 5 bases, V lost 1 base, and 3 bases had no gene match. Per germline, CDR1 MNHEY and CDR2 SMNVEV (reference sequence). The CDR3 loop spans 15 amino acids. The CDR3 region is CASSLYGTGGTEAFF. CDR3 bases: TGTGCCAGCAGTTTATATGGGACAGGGGGTACTGAAGCTTTCTTT.

By frequency in the sample, this clone is medium-sized. The gene calls are TRBV6-4 and TRBJ2-3, with D perhaps matching TRBD1 (6 bases). The CDR3 runs to 14 residues. CDR1 MRHNA and CDR2 SNTAGT come from the germline V gene. V lost 6 bases to trimming and J lost 3 bases, with 13 bases between them. CDR3 amino acids: CASRQGEETDTQYF. DNA of the CDR3: TGTGCCAGCAGACAGGGCGAAGAGACAGATACGCAGTATTTT.